The 10 T cell receptor beta chains listed next were all sequenced from one sample in a study of long-term antiretroviral therapy in people with HIV. They ran version v3.0 of the immunoSEQ assay at survey level. Data came from immunoSEQ multiplex PCR; TCRdb stores just in-frame clones and leaves some out. Of approximately 34,000 clones listed, roughly 80% are singletons. This specimen consisted of unsorted PBMCs, obtained 1 year after starting antiretroviral therapy. Receptors originate from a man between 18 and 29 years old with HIV.

The V and J genes are TRBV6-1 and TRBJ2-2; 8 nucleotides agree with TRBD1. Germline-derived CDR1 and CDR2 are MNHNS and SASEGT. The CDR3 runs 16 residues. J gave up 4 bases and V 0 bases, and 4 bases lay outside the gene matches. CDR3 nucleotide sequence: TGTGCCAGCAGTGAAGCCCCGGACAGGGCCACCGGGGAGCTGTTTTTT. Translation: CASSEAPDRATGELFF.

The V gene is TRBV4-1, the J gene TRBJ1-2; possible D gene TRBD1, 5 bases. CDR3 length equals 17 residues. Germline V gene lookup returns CDR1 MGHRA and CDR2 YSYEKL. V was shortened by 1 base and J by 7 bases, with 22 bases between the two germline ends. The DNA for the CDR3 is TGCGCCAGCAGCCAAGTGATACCCGACAGACTAGCAGGTGGCTACACCTTC. It specifies CASSQVIPDRLAGGYTF.

This chain connects TRBV2 to TRBJ1-2; no reliable D call. Trimming stripped 6 bases from V and 0 bases from J, with 14 bases between. The CDR3 has 15 amino acids. Germline V gene sequence: CDR1 SNHLY, CDR2 FYNNEI. CDR3 region: CASSPTQSSNYGYTF. For the CDR3, the DNA is TGTGCCAGCAGCCCAACCCAGAGTTCTAACTATGGCTACACCTTC.

The chain is built from TRBV28 and TRBJ1-5; D unresolved. The CDR3 covers 15 residues. Trimming removed 6 bases from V and 1 base from J, with 13 bases in between. Germline V CDR1 and CDR2: MDHEN, SYDVKM. CDR3 in amino acids: CASSPGRKSNQPQHF. In DNA, the CDR3 is TGTGCCAGCAGCCCCGGACGGAAAAGCAATCAGCCCCAGCATTTT.

This chain uses TRBV10-3 with TRBJ1-5; TRBD1 agrees at 9 bases. CDR3 length: 12 amino acids. From germline, CDR1 is ENHRY and CDR2 SYGVKD. CDR3 residues: CAKDRGGGPQHF. In DNA form, the CDR3 reads TGTGCTAAGGACAGGGGAGGAGGGCCCCAGCATTTT.

This clone was observed a few times. V usage is TRBV9 and J usage is TRBJ2-1, with 7 bases that match TRBD2. The CDR3 has 13 amino acids. Per the germline V gene, CDR1 is SGDLS and CDR2 is YYNGEE. The junction had 1 base not matched to a gene; V was cut back by 3 bases and J by 4 bases. The CDR3 here is CASSGGGYNEQFF. The CDR3 nucleotides read TGTGCCAGCAGCGGGGGAGGGTACAATGAGCAGTTCTTC.

In nucleotides, the CDR3 is TGTGCCACCAGCAGAGACGGGACAGGGGCAAGAGAGCAGTACTTC. Translating gives CATSRDGTGAREQYF. This rearrangement joins TRBV15 to TRBJ2-7; 10 bases map to TRBD1. The CDR3 has 15 amino acids. Losses at the gene ends were 0 bases for V and 7 bases for J; bases not matched to a gene: 6. Looked up from germline, CDR1 is LNHNV and CDR2 is YYDKDF (reference sequence).

J is TRBJ2-1 and V is TRBV7-7; unclear D gene. The ends were cut back, 1 base at V and 8 bases at J, with 15 bases in the middle. The CDR3 totals 15 residues. Per the germline V gene, CDR1 is SSHAT and CDR2 is FNYEAQ (reference sequence). In DNA form, the CDR3 reads TGTGCCAGCAGCTTAGGGCTGGGGATGCGGCATGAGCAGTTCTTC. It translates to CASSLGLGMRHEQFF.

This clone was observed a few times. The V call is TRBV6-1, the J call TRBJ1-2; the match to TRBD1 covers 9 bases. V lost 3 bases and J lost 4; bases outside the gene matches: 12. The CDR3 is 17 amino acids. Germline CDR1 and CDR2: MNHNS and SASEGT. CDR3 in DNA: TGTGCCAGCAGTGATTGGGACAGGGCCCTTCTCGGCTATGGCTACACCTTC. Protein sequence: CASSDWDRALLGYGYTF.

The chain uses TRBV7-2 and TRBJ1-2; D gene unclear. With 1 base removed from V and 4 bases from J, the gap between germline ends came to 10 bases. CDR1 and CDR2 (germline): SGHTA, FQGNSA. This CDR3 is built from 14 residues. The CDR3 spells CASSLVETVYGYTF. In DNA, the CDR3 is TGTGCCAGCAGCTTAGTAGAGACGGTCTATGGCTACACCTTC.